This is a list of T cell receptor beta chains from one sample in a study of T cell repertoires and leukemia-associated antigens. No antigen has been assigned to these receptors. From the 5' RACE reads, TCRdb called clonotypes with MiXCR, one entry per CDR3 protein. Of around 14,000 distinct CDR3 sequences in the sample, 39% were seen once. The sample comprised CD3+ T cells sorted from blood and cultured. The receptor set was obtained from a female donor in good health. Each CDR3 is given without its conserved first and last residue. Each record gives: clone size, V gene, J gene, CDR3 protein. Rows give clone size only sometimes, using once, few, many, or a class for an expanded clone.

NA,TRBV5-1,TRBJ1-2,ASSLEGSNPYGYT
many,TRBV4-3,TRBJ2-7,ASSQDTLSYEQY
few,TRBV11-2,TRBJ2-7,VSSLVPKTYEQY
few,TRBV10-3,TRBJ1-4,AISEGAQTNEKLF
few,TRBV6-5,TRBJ2-2,ASSKRRDLHTGELF
NA,TRBV5-1,TRBJ2-7,ASSLWTSGFDEQY
NA,TRBV28,TRBJ1-1,ASSLIRNTEAF
medium-sized,TRBV15,TRBJ2-6,ATSRGDSSSGANVLT
medium-sized,TRBV4-3,TRBJ2-2,ASSQDRAGGTGELF
medium-sized,TRBV24-1,TRBJ2-2,ATSVGRRNTGELF
medium-sized,TRBV9,TRBJ2-5,ASSVGGLGETQY
medium-sized,TRBV12-3/TRBV12-4,TRBJ1-4,ASRSRQGDEKLF
NA,TRBV7-9,TRBJ1-1,ASTLAENTEAF
many,TRBV27,TRBJ1-5,ASSFRGNQPQH
NA,TRBV7-8,TRBJ2-7,ASSLRTRSYEQY
NA,TRBV28,TRBJ1-2,ASNRGGHYGYA
NA,TRBV5-1,TRBJ2-5,ASSRDREETQY
medium-sized,TRBV29-1,TRBJ1-1,SVEVVGASTEAF
medium-sized,TRBV29-1,TRBJ2-7,SVLAGAEQY
NA,TRBV27,TRBJ2-1,ASSLSGRFGQL
few,TRBV12-3/TRBV12-4,TRBJ2-1,ASSLGLAGVVTEQF
few,TRBV20-1,TRBJ2-5,SARDGTAPQETQY
NA,TRBV7-2,TRBJ2-7,ASSLRGCEQY
NA,TRBV19,TRBJ2-2,ASSISAGLSRRGTGELF
NA,TRBV5-1,TRBJ2-2,ASSVTGSGTGELF
NA,TRBV25-1,TRBJ2-1,ASSEASSPGLDMYNEQF
few,TRBV5-1,TRBJ2-7,ASSLDFSSSYEQY
NA,TRBV5-1,TRBJ1-1,ASTTEPGQNTEAF
NA,TRBV7-9,TRBJ2-3,ASSSPRSHPDTQY
NA,TRBV5-1,TRBJ2-3,ASSFLAGGGADTQY
NA,TRBV5-1,TRBJ2-3,ASSRTPTGTQY
NA,TRBV6-5,TRBJ2-3,ASSVTGDKDTQY
once,TRBV20-1,TRBJ2-7,SASGSEGAYEQY
many,TRBV4-2,TRBJ2-1,ASSQDQGTNEQF
many,TRBV28,TRBJ1-1,ASSFVRGETEAF
NA,TRBV12-3/TRBV12-4,TRBJ1-2,ASSRDSYGYA
NA,TRBV5-1,TRBJ2-6,ASSQGGANVLT
medium-sized,TRBV12-5,TRBJ2-7,ASGFVEGAYEQY
NA,TRBV24-1,TRBJ1-2,ATSDWDRNYGYT
medium-sized,TRBV5-1,TRBJ1-2,ASSVTGTGAYGYT
medium-sized,TRBV12-3/TRBV12-4,TRBJ2-2,ASSFTVTGELF
once,TRBV11-2,TRBJ1-6,ASRFQGAASYNSPLH
NA,TRBV9,TRBJ2-3,ASSVGPGGMSDTRY
NA,TRBV7-2,TRBJ1-2,ASYGLYGYT
medium-sized,TRBV5-1,TRBJ2-5,ASSWGEETQY
NA,TRBV20-1,TRBJ2-5,SAGTSGETQY
once,TRBV7-9,TRBJ2-1,ASSSGLAGGEQF
few,TRBV15,TRBJ2-5,ATSKRESNQETQY
NA,TRBV29-1,TRBJ2-7,SVGQGGLKY
NA,TRBV5-1,TRBJ2-7,ASSGQHRDGSYEQY
medium-sized,TRBV24-1,TRBJ2-2,ATSGQGESGELF
medium-sized,TRBV12-5,TRBJ2-5,ASGPGLPGETQY
NA,TRBV14,TRBJ2-1,ASSPIKSSGTYNEQF
NA,TRBV5-1,TRBJ2-1,ASRVLAGGALSYNEQF
NA,TRBV20-1,TRBJ2-4,GARRGDRGPPY
medium-sized,TRBV28,TRBJ2-1,ASFSGANNEQF
NA,TRBV12-3/TRBV12-4,TRBJ2-5,ASSVERTFQETQY